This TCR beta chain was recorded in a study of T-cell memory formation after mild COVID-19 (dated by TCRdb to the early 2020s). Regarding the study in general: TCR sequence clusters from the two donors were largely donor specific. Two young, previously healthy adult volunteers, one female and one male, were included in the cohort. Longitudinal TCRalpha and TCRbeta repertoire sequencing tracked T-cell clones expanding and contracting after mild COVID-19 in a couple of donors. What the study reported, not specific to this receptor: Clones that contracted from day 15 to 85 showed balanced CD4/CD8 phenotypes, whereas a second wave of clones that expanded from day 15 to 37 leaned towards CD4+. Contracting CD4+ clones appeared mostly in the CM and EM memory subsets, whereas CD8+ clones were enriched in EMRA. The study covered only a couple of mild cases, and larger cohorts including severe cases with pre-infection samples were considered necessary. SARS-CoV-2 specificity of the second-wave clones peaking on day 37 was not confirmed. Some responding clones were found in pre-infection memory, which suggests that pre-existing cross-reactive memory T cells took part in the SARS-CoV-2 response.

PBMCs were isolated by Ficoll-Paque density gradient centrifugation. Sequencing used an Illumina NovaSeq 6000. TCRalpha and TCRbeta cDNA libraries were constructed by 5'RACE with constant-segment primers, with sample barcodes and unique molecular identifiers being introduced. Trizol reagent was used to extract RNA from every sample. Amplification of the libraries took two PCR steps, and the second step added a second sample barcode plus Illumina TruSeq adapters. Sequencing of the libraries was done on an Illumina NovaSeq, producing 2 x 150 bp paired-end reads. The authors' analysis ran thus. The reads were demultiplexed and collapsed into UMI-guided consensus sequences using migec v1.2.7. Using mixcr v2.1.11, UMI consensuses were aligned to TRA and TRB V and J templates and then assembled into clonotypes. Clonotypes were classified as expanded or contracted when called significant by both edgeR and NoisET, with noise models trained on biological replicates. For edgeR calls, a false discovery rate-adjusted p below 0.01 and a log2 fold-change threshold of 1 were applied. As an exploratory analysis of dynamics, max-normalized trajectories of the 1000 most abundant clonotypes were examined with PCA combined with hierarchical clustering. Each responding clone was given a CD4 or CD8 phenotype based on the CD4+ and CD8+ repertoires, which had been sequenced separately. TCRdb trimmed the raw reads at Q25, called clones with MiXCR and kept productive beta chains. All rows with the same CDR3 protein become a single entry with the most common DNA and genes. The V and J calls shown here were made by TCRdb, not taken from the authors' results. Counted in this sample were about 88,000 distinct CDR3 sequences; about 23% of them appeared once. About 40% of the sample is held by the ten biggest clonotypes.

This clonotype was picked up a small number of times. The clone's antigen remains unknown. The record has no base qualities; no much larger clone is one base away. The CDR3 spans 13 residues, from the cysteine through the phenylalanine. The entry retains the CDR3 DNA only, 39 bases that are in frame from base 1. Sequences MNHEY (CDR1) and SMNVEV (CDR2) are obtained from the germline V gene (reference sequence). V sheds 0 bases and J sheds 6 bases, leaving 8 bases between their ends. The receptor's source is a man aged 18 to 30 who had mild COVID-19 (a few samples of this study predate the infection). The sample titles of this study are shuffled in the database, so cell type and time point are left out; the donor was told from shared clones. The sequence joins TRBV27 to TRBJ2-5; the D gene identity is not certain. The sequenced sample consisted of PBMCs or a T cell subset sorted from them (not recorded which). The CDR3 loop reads CASSLSFGKTQYF. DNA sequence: TGTGCCAGCAGTTTATCGTTTGGGAAGACCCAGTACTTC.